This T cell receptor (beta chain) originates from a study of tumor-infiltrating lymphocytes in primary liver carcinoma. Study overall: Measuring 4.2 to 10 cm across, the tumors were staged as T1-T3 N0M0. Yields of productive TCRbeta reads ranged from roughly 3.5 to 7.13 million per sample and were similar across tissue types.

About this clonotype itself: The junction departs from the called germline gene at one end, perhaps through a read error.

It was from around 20-30 mg of unsorted bulk tissue that RNA and DNA were co-extracted. Surgery removed the patients' primary liver carcinoma. Over 80% of the cells in every tumor sample were viable tumor cells. Researchers generated TCR beta cDNA from roughly 500 ng of total RNA, relying on a constant-region primer. Library construction for TCR beta comprised three nested multiplex PCR rounds performed with slightly modified ARM-PCR. Each of the first two PCR rounds ran approximately 9 cycles with TRBV1-TRBV30 forward and C-beta reverse primers. One entry per CDR3 protein results from TCRdb running MiXCR on the multiplex PCR reads. The repertoire holds approximately 73,000 distinct CDR3 sequences, with about two thirds as singletons. CDR1 is SGHAT and CDR2 is FQNNGV in the germline V gene. The CDR3 covers 15 residues.

The genes are TRBV11-2 and TRBJ2-2; D is undetermined. This clonotype was sampled from an older woman with primary liver carcinoma and hepatitis B virus infection. The sample comprised liver tumor tissue from sampling region 4. The subset is: tumor region T4, right-lateral pole. The CDR3 sequence: CASSPPQGPTRKLFF. CDR3 in DNA: TGTGCCAGCAGCCCTCCGCAAGGACCGACCAGGAAGCTCTTTTTT.